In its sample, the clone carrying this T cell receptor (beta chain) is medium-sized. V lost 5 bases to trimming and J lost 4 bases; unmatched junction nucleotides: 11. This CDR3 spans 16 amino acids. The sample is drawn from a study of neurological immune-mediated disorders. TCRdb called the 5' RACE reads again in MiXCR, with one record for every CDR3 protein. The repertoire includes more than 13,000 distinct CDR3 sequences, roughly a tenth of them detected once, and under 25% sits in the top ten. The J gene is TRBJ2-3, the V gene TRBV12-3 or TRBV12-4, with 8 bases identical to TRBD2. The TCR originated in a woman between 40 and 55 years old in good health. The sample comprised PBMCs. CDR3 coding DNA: TGTGCCAGCAGTGGACACGGGAGGGCCATGGCAGATACGCAGTATTTT. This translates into CASSGHGRAMADTQYF.